This T cell receptor (beta chain) was identified during a study of blood T cell repertoires in COVID-19. Looking at the study overall: T cells, B-cell-depleted T cells, or PBMCs supplied cDNA or gDNA.

The CDR3 has 11 residues. V lost 8 bases, J lost 6 bases, and 10 bases lay in between. The germline V gene has CDR1 MNHEY and CDR2 SVGAGI. Assay: immunoSEQ multiplex PCR; the TCRdb copy retains only in-frame clones and omits some. The data show about 240,000 clones, about 83% seen once. The chain employs TRBV6-5 and TRBJ1-1; D ambiguous. Sequencing used peripheral blood. The receptor was derived from a man aged 25 to 40 who had recovered from COVID-19. CDR3 loop: CASSRGAEAFF. The DNA for the CDR3 is TGTGCCAGCTCCCGAGGAGCTGAAGCTTTCTTT.